These 27 T cell receptor beta chains share one sample of origin, sequenced in a study of T cells in Graves' hyperthyroidism and ophthalmopathy. The investigators amplified TCR beta CDR3 regions from RNA transcripts. The HTBI primer set served for first-round RT-PCR of the TCR CDR3. TCRdb recomputed calls from the multiplex PCR reads with MiXCR, one row per CDR3 protein. The sample shows about 640,000 distinct CDR3 sequences, less than 25% of them seen only once. The sequenced sample consisted of blood. These receptors all come from a man aged 25-45 years with Graves' ophthalmopathy.

This chain links TRBV3-2 with TRBJ1-2; whether TRBD1, the table's D call, matches the DNA was not checked. TRBV3-2 corresponds to a pseudogene. The CDR3 contains 16 residues. CDR3 residues: CASSQDPGPDLYGYTF. CDR3 sequence (DNA): TGTGCCAGCAGCCAAGACCCCGGTCCTGACCTCTATGGCTACACCTTC.

The V call is TRBV20-1, the J call TRBJ2-7; D is possibly TRBD1 (5 bases). The CDR3 has 11 amino acids. Germline assignment: CDR1 DFQATT and CDR2 SNEGSKA (reference sequence). The V and J ends lost 3 bases and 7 bases respectively, with 10 bases between them. CDR3 region: CSASPGIEQYF. CDR3 nucleotides: TGCAGTGCTAGTCCAGGGATTGAGCAGTACTTC.

This clonotype was observed a few times. V and J are TRBV29-1 and TRBJ2-2, with 9 positions matching TRBD2. CDR3 length equals 15 residues. Germline lookup yields CDR1 SQVTM and CDR2 ANQGSEA. After removal of 5 bases from V and 5 bases from J, the junction contained 9 bases not matched to a gene. In DNA, the CDR3 is TGCAGCGTTATTCTAGCGGGATTCGGTACCGGGGAGCTGTTTTTT. Translating gives CSVILAGFGTGELFF.

The chain combines TRBV6-1 with TRBJ2-5; D gene uncertain. The CDR3 sequence is 13 residues long. Trimming shortened V by 7 bases and J by 4 bases, and 13 bases separated the two germline ends. The germline V gene has CDR1 MNHNS and CDR2 SASEGT. The CDR3 DNA is TGTGCCAGCAACCCCGTTAACGGAGAGACCCAGTACTTC. Protein: CASNPVNGETQYF.

This clonotype occurred a few times. The rearrangement links TRBV12-5 to TRBJ2-1; D is unresolved. Germline V CDR1 and CDR2: LGHNT, FRNRAP. The CDR3 is 12 residues long. Trimming stripped 6 bases from V and 6 bases from J, with 9 bases between. CDR3 amino acids: CASGLLSNEQFF. DNA of the CDR3: TGTGCTAGTGGACTCCTTAGCAATGAGCAGTTCTTC.

This clonotype was observed a few times. The V and J genes are TRBV10-2 and TRBJ1-2; 7 nucleotides match TRBD1. Trimming removed 6 bases from V and 1 base from J; junction bases left unmatched: 5. The CDR3 has 14 amino acids. Germline loops: CDR1 WSHSY, CDR2 SAAADI. The CDR3 coding sequence is TGCGCCAGCAGAGCAGGGGGTTTTAACTATGGCTACACCTTC. Its translation: CASRAGGFNYGYTF.

This chain uses TRBV3-1 with TRBJ2-1; D unclear. CDR3 length: 17 amino acids. V was clipped by 3 bases and J by 0 bases, with 15 bases between them. Germline-derived CDR1 and CDR2 are LGHDT and YNNKEL (reference sequence). The CDR3 protein is CASSQPLAKSSYNEQFF. CDR3 sequence (DNA): TGTGCCAGCAGCCAGCCCTTAGCAAAGAGCTCCTACAATGAGCAGTTCTTC.

This clonotype was detected a few times. The chain joins TRBV6-5 to TRBJ2-5; 10 nucleotides line up with TRBD2. The CDR3 length is 16 residues. Germline V gives CDR1 MNHEY, CDR2 SVGAGI. Unmatched junction bases numbered 4, after V lost 1 base and J lost 2 bases. The DNA for the CDR3 is TGTGCCAGCAGTTACTTAGGGACTAGCGTACAAGAGACCCAGTACTTC. It codes for CASSYLGTSVQETQYF.

The table lists this clonotype with a few counts. The CDR3 loop is CASTKGHGSGSPLHF. In DNA, the CDR3 is TGTGCCAGCACCAAGGGGCACGGGTCCGGTTCACCCCTCCACTTT. V usage is TRBV12-3 or TRBV12-4 and J usage is TRBJ1-6; TRBD1 is a possible D gene (5 bases). The V gene lost 7 bases and the J gene lost 9 bases, with 19 bases spanning the gap. The CDR3 length is 15 residues.

This clonotype was seen more than once but under ten times. V and J are TRBV7-2 and TRBJ2-3, with 13 nucleotides matching TRBD2. The CDR3 spans 18 residues. Unmatched junction bases numbered 9, after V lost 0 bases and J lost 6 bases. Germline CDR1 reads SGHTA; CDR2 reads FQGNSA. The CDR3 nucleotides are TGTGCCAGCAGCTTAGCTCGACTAGCGGGAGGCCCTAGGGATACGCAGTATTTT. It encodes CASSLARLAGGPRDTQYF.

This clonotype was found a few times. The chain carries TRBV15 and TRBJ1-5, with D unresolved. V lost 1 base and J 3 bases, leaving 1 base between the germline ends. The CDR3 length is 12 residues. CDR1 is LNHNV and CDR2 is YYDKDF in the germline V gene (reference sequence). The CDR3 sequence is CATSRANQPQHF. The CDR3 coding sequence is TGTGCCACCAGCAGAGCCAATCAGCCCCAGCATTTT.

The rearrangement uses TRBV19 and TRBJ2-3; 8 bases fit TRBD1. The CDR3 is 16 residues long. Trimming removed 3 bases from V and 1 base from J; junction bases left unmatched: 6. Germline V gene lookup returns CDR1 LNHDA and CDR2 SQIVND (reference sequence). The CDR3 is CASSIRGQGRTDTQYF. Here the CDR3 DNA reads TGTGCCAGTAGTATTCGAGGACAGGGACGCACAGATACGCAGTATTTT.

This clonotype appeared once. The missing conserved phenylalanine or tryptophan at the end of this CDR3 makes a read error likely. This chain joins TRBV19 and TRBJ1-1; D is unresolved. The CDR3 sequence is 11 residues long. Germline V gene data show CDR1 as LNHDA and CDR2 as SQIVND (reference sequence). The V end lost 3 bases, the J end lost 5 bases, and 4 bases lay between the germline ends. The CDR3 DNA sequence: TGTGCCAGTAGTATGAGGACTGAAGCTTTCTCT. Its protein product is CASSMRTEAFS.

This chain links TRBV7-9 with TRBJ2-3; either TRBD1 or TRBD2 may supply D (6 bases each). V shed 4 bases and J shed 5 bases, with 10 bases lying between them. CDR1 and CDR2 from the germline V gene are SEHNR and FQNEAQ (reference sequence). The CDR3 sequence is 13 residues long. The CDR3 region is CASSSGARDTQYF. The CDR3 DNA reads as TGTGCCAGCAGCTCGGGGGCTAGAGATACGCAGTATTTT.

This clonotype was counted only a few times. V gene TRBV20-1 combines with J gene TRBJ2-7, with D unresolved. The CDR3 runs to 13 residues. The V and J ends lost 0 bases and 3 bases respectively, with 9 bases between them. Germline assignment: CDR1 DFQATT and CDR2 SNEGSKA (reference sequence). CDR3 DNA: TGCAGTGCTAGAGAGGCGGCTCTCTACGAGCAGTACTTC. Amino acids: CSAREAALYEQYF.

This clonotype has just a few counts. The chain recombines TRBV20-1 with TRBJ1-1; D not certain. V dropped 6 bases and J dropped 5 bases, with 10 bases sitting between them. Germline CDR1 is DFQATT and CDR2 is SNEGSKA (reference sequence). CDR3 size: 11 residues. In nucleotides, the CDR3 is TGCAGTGCCAATGGGAAAACTGAAGCTTTCTTT. This translates into CSANGKTEAFF.

V is TRBV27 and J is TRBJ2-1, with D perhaps given as TRBD1 or TRBD2 (6 bases each). CDR1 is MNHEY and CDR2 is SMNVEV in the germline V gene (reference sequence). V was shortened by 7 bases and J by 5 bases, with 12 bases between the two germline ends. CDR3 size: 13 residues. CDR3 in amino acids: CASISRGDNEQFF. CDR3 coding DNA: TGTGCCAGCATATCAAGGGGGGACAATGAGCAGTTCTTC.

This clonotype was seen a handful of times. This chain connects TRBV28 to TRBJ2-3, with unresolved D. From germline, CDR1 is MDHEN and CDR2 SYDVKM. The V end was cut by 8 bases, the J end by 0 bases, with 12 bases between. The CDR3 totals 14 residues. The CDR3 here is CASYSDLSTDTQYF. DNA of the CDR3: TGTGCCAGCTACAGTGATCTGAGCACAGATACGCAGTATTTT.

This clonotype was seen at least ten times. J is TRBJ1-1 and V is TRBV11-2, with a possible D match to TRBD1 (6 bases). The germline V gene has CDR1 SGHAT and CDR2 FQNNGV. V lost 2 bases, J lost 5 bases, and 9 bases lay in between. The CDR3 covers 13 residues. The CDR3 here is CASSLKGETEAFF. Here the CDR3 DNA reads TGTGCCAGCAGCTTAAAGGGGGAAACTGAAGCTTTCTTT.

The chain recombines TRBV6-1 with TRBJ2-4; 10 nucleotides match TRBD2. The V gene end was trimmed by 6 bases and the J gene end by 0 bases; junction bases not matched to a gene: 20. The CDR3 runs 21 residues. Germline CDR1 MNHNS, CDR2 SASEGT. The CDR3 sequence: CASRAPVASGSTALAKNIQYF. The CDR3 DNA reads TGTGCCAGCAGAGCCCCGGTGGCTAGCGGGAGTACGGCACTAGCCAAAAACATTCAGTACTTC.

Ten or more counts support this clonotype. CDR3 in amino acids: CASSHLQGGDQPQHF. The CDR3, as DNA: TGTGCCAGCAGTCACTTACAGGGTGGGGATCAGCCCCAGCATTTT. The chain carries TRBV12-3 or TRBV12-4 and TRBJ1-5, with a possible D match to TRBD1 (6 bases). The V end was cut by 5 bases, the J end by 5 bases, with 16 bases between. The CDR3 is 15 residues long.

This sequence joins TRBV9 and TRBJ1-3; 8 nucleotides align to TRBD1. CDR1 and CDR2 (germline): SGDLS, YYNGEE. This CDR3 has 16 amino acids. V was clipped by 4 bases and J by 3 bases; unmatched bases: 9. CDR3 region: CASSPDRGGFGNTIYF. The CDR3 DNA reads as TGTGCCAGCAGCCCTGACAGGGGTGGCTTTGGAAACACCATATATTTT.

On this clonotype itself: Just one base apart from a much larger clone, this may be a read error. The chain has TRBV27 and TRBJ2-2; D call uncertain. V was cut by 5 bases and J by 1 base, with 23 bases left in between. The germline CDR1 and CDR2 sequences are MNHEY and SMNVEV (reference sequence). This CDR3 is built from 19 residues. The DNA of the CDR3 is TGTGCCAGCAGTCCCAGTCGTGGGCCGACTGGCGGGAACACCGGGGAGCTGTTTTTT. Translation gives CASSPSRGPTGGNTGELFF.

This clonotype appeared a few times. CDR3 region: CAISEGQSSYEQYF. The DNA for the CDR3 is TGTGCCATCAGTGAAGGACAGAGCTCCTACGAGCAGTACTTC. The chain combines TRBV10-3 with TRBJ2-7; weak D call: TRBD1 (6 bases). This CDR3 is built from 14 residues. Germline V gene data show CDR1 as ENHRY and CDR2 as SYGVKD. The V end lost 3 bases, the J end lost 0 bases, and 9 bases lay between the germline ends.

This clonotype has a handful of counts. The chain has TRBV6-1 and TRBJ1-2; maybe TRBD1 (5 bases). CDR3 length: 15 residues. Germline values: CDR1 MNHNS, CDR2 SASEGT. V shed 6 bases and J shed 7 bases, with 21 bases lying between them. The chain's CDR3 is CASRPTLTAQGGYTF. CDR3 bases: TGTGCCAGCAGACCTACGCTGACAGCGCAGGGTGGCTACACCTTC.

V gene TRBV29-1 combines with J gene TRBJ2-3; 8 bases match TRBD1. V dropped 6 bases and J dropped 0; count of bases not matched to a gene: 14. This CDR3 is 17 amino acids long. Germline CDR1 SQVTM, CDR2 ANQGSEA. CDR3 region: CSVANPDREISTDTQYF. Written as DNA, the CDR3 is TGCAGCGTCGCAAATCCGGACAGGGAAATAAGCACAGATACGCAGTATTTT.

This chain uses TRBV29-1 with TRBJ2-7, with D possibly being TRBD1 or TRBD2 (5 bases each). Germline V gene lookup returns CDR1 SQVTM and CDR2 ANQGSEA. The CDR3 extends over 15 amino acids. Between the trimmed V and J ends, which lost 0 bases and 3 bases, there was a span of 15 bases. In nucleotides, the CDR3 is TGCAGCGTTGAAGATAGTTGGGACGCATACTACGAGCAGTACTTC. Amino acids: CSVEDSWDAYYEQYF.